These T cell receptor beta chains were read from a single sample in a study of brain metastases from non-small cell lung cancer. Clones were sequenced by immunoSEQ multiplex PCR, and TCRdb holds only the in-frame ones, with some missing. The sample includes around 1,500 clones, 81% seen only once; the top ten take 7.5% to 10%. The material sequenced was tumor-adjacent normal tissue. The receptors shown here come from a donor at least 40 years old with non-small cell lung cancer. CDR3s include the opening cysteine and the closing phenylalanine or tryptophan.

j_call,v_call,cdr3_aa
TRBJ2-7,TRBV30,CAWSYTGSGEQYF
TRBJ2-1,TRBV24-1,CATSDWGENEQFF
TRBJ2-5,TRBV5-1,CASSPSDPLRETQYF
TRBJ2-7,TRBV15,CATSRELAASYEQYF
TRBJ2-3,TRBV5-1,CASQGYRTDTQYF
TRBJ1-3,TRBV19,CASTRDSSGNTIYF
TRBJ1-2,TRBV10-3,CAISEQGRNYGYTF
TRBJ1-2,TRBV6-2/TRBV6-3,CASSSLQNYGYTF
TRBJ1-5,TRBV10-2,CASSPSRGPNQPQHF
TRBJ2-3,TRBV28,CASGRTDTQYF
TRBJ2-3,TRBV27,CASRSSGRAWDTQYF
TRBJ2-7,TRBV6-5,CASSIQGIHEQYF
TRBJ2-1,TRBV2,CASMGEQGGREFISYNEQFF
TRBJ1-5,TRBV7-2,CASSLGGFNQPQHF
TRBJ2-2,TRBV16,CASSRVRVNTGELFF
TRBJ1-4,TRBV7-8,CASSVQGAHLEKLFF
TRBJ2-2,TRBV30,CAWIPANYGELFF
TRBJ2-3,TRBV9,CASSTTHGTVTDTQYF
TRBJ1-1,TRBV10-3,CAISADRDTEAFF
TRBJ1-2,TRBV7-2,CASRRGGEAGYTF
TRBJ2-1,TRBV5-1,CASSLEGSPNKQFF
TRBJ1-1,TRBV27,CASSSAGRGRTEAFF
TRBJ2-1,TRBV28,CASSLGIGTSYNEQFF